A selection of T cell receptor beta chains follows, all from one sample in a study of CD8 T cells in Susac syndrome. TCRdb re-called the immunoSEQ multiplex PCR reads with MiXCR, one entry per CDR3 protein. The sample contains 100,000 to 150,000 distinct CDR3 sequences, around 96% of which appear only once. Source material: CD8+ T cells from PBMCs. These receptors were obtained from a human donor with Susac syndrome. The CDR3 runs from the conserved cysteine through the conserved F or W. A D gene is named only where the DNA matches it firmly. Clone size is stated in some rows and not others, as once, few, many or a class when expanded.

J gene: TRBJ2-3; clone size: once; D gene: .; V gene: TRBV4-1; CDR3 DNA: TGCGCCAGCAGCCGGATCGACCCGCCTGGCCCCACAGATACGCAGTATTTT; CDR3 protein: CASSRIDPPGPTDTQYF
J gene: TRBJ2-7; clone size: .; D gene: TRBD2; V gene: TRBV4-2; CDR3 DNA: TGTGCCAGCAGCCAGGACACCGGGACTAGCGACGAGCAGTACTTC; CDR3 protein: CASSQDTGTSDEQYF
J gene: TRBJ2-1; clone size: few; D gene: TRBD1; V gene: TRBV30; CDR3 DNA: TGTGCCTGGAGTCCGACAGGGAACAATGAGCAGTTCTTC; CDR3 protein: CAWSPTGNNEQFF
J gene: TRBJ2-4; clone size: .; D gene: .; V gene: TRBV12-3/TRBV12-4; CDR3 DNA: TGTGCCAGCAGTTTAGCTGAAGCCAAAAACATTCAGTACTTC; CDR3 protein: CASSLAEAKNIQYF
J gene: TRBJ2-5; clone size: .; D gene: .; V gene: TRBV5-1; CDR3 DNA: TGCGCCAGCAGCCCGAAACGGGACCCCGCCGAGACCCAGTACTTC; CDR3 protein: CASSPKRDPAETQYF
J gene: TRBJ2-5; clone size: .; D gene: .; V gene: TRBV5-1; CDR3 DNA: TGCGCCAGCAGCTTGGAGTGGGGCGGACAAGAGACCCAGTACTTC; CDR3 protein: CASSLEWGGQETQYF
J gene: TRBJ2-1; clone size: .; D gene: TRBD2; V gene: TRBV20-1; CDR3 DNA: TGCAGTGCTAGAGATACTAGCGGCCCGAGATACAATGAGCAGTTCTTC; CDR3 protein: CSARDTSGPRYNEQFF
J gene: TRBJ1-4; clone size: .; D gene: TRBD1; V gene: TRBV7-9; CDR3 DNA: TGTGCCAGCAGCCACGGCAAGGGGGCCCATGAAAAACTGTTTTTT; CDR3 protein: CASSHGKGAHEKLFF
J gene: TRBJ1-1; clone size: .; D gene: .; V gene: TRBV15; CDR3 DNA: TGTGCCACCAGCAGAGGCGGGGAAAACACTGAAGCTTTCTTT; CDR3 protein: CATSRGGENTEAFF
J gene: TRBJ2-3; clone size: .; D gene: .; V gene: TRBV30; CDR3 DNA: TGTGCCTGGAGTGTTGGGCAACGTAGCACAGATACGCAGTATTTT; CDR3 protein: CAWSVGQRSTDTQYF
J gene: TRBJ2-4; clone size: once; D gene: TRBD2; V gene: TRBV7-2; CDR3 DNA: TGTGCCAGCAGCTTACGTCCGGGAGGCTATGGAAACATTCAGTACTTC; CDR3 protein: CASSLRPGGYGNIQYF
J gene: TRBJ2-1; clone size: .; D gene: TRBD2; V gene: TRBV5-6; CDR3 DNA: TGTGCCAGCAGCCAGCGGGGGGGCAGGAATGAGCAGTTCTTC; CDR3 protein: CASSQRGGRNEQFF
J gene: TRBJ2-3; clone size: .; D gene: .; V gene: TRBV6-4; CDR3 DNA: TGTGCCAGCAGTCATTACGGGGGTAGCACAGATACGCAGTATTTT; CDR3 protein: CASSHYGGSTDTQYF
J gene: TRBJ2-1; clone size: .; D gene: .; V gene: TRBV6-2/TRBV6-3; CDR3 DNA: TGTGCCAGCAGTTACGATGGGACGTTCTCCTACAATGAGCAGTTCTTC; CDR3 protein: CASSYDGTFSYNEQFF
J gene: TRBJ2-5; clone size: .; D gene: .; V gene: TRBV3-1; CDR3 DNA: TGTGCCAGCAGCCAAGATGTTAACCTCCGAGAGACCCAGTACTTC; CDR3 protein: CASSQDVNLRETQYF
J gene: TRBJ1-1; clone size: .; D gene: .; V gene: TRBV25-1; CDR3 DNA: TGTGCCAGCAGTCACATGGGGCTGGACACTGAAGCTTTCTTT; CDR3 protein: CASSHMGLDTEAFF
J gene: TRBJ2-5; clone size: few; D gene: .; V gene: TRBV11-2; CDR3 DNA: TGTGCCAGCAGCCCAGGGACCGGAGAGACCCAGTACTTC; CDR3 protein: CASSPGTGETQYF
J gene: TRBJ1-1; clone size: .; D gene: .; V gene: TRBV29-1; CDR3 DNA: TGCAGCGTTGTTGACCCCTACATCGACGCCACTGAAGCTTTCTTT; CDR3 protein: CSVVDPYIDATEAFF
J gene: TRBJ2-3; clone size: .; D gene: TRBD2; V gene: TRBV6-2/TRBV6-3; CDR3 DNA: TGTGCCAGCAGTCCCCCCGCGGGAGGCGGCACAGATACGCAGTATTTT; CDR3 protein: CASSPPAGGGTDTQYF
J gene: TRBJ2-7; clone size: .; D gene: TRBD2; V gene: TRBV19; CDR3 DNA: TGTGCCAGTAGTATGGGACTAGCGGGTTCCTACGAGCAGTACTTC; CDR3 protein: CASSMGLAGSYEQYF
J gene: TRBJ2-7; clone size: .; D gene: TRBD2; V gene: TRBV15; CDR3 DNA: TGTGCCACCAGCAGAGAAGCGGGATCCTCCTACGAGCAGTACTTC; CDR3 protein: CATSREAGSSYEQYF
J gene: TRBJ1-2; clone size: .; D gene: TRBD1; V gene: TRBV15; CDR3 DNA: TGTGCCACCAGCCCGGCCCCAGGGGGCTATGGCTACACCTTC; CDR3 protein: CATSPAPGGYGYTF
J gene: TRBJ1-2; clone size: .; D gene: .; V gene: TRBV5-6; CDR3 DNA: TGTGCCAGCAGCAGCCACGGGACAATCTATGGCTACACCTTC; CDR3 protein: CASSSHGTIYGYTF
J gene: TRBJ2-1; clone size: .; D gene: TRBD1; V gene: TRBV7-9; CDR3 DNA: TGTGCCAGCAACCCCACACAGGGGCGATCCTACAATGAGCAGTTCTTC; CDR3 protein: CASNPTQGRSYNEQFF
J gene: TRBJ2-5; clone size: .; D gene: TRBD1; V gene: TRBV9; CDR3 DNA: TGTGCCAGCAGCGTAGACAGGGGCAGTGCGGAGACCCAGTACTTC; CDR3 protein: CASSVDRGSAETQYF
J gene: TRBJ2-5; clone size: .; D gene: TRBD2; V gene: TRBV12-3/TRBV12-4; CDR3 DNA: TGTGCCAGCAGTTTAGGGCTAGCGGGGGTCCAGACCCAGTACTTC; CDR3 protein: CASSLGLAGVQTQYF
J gene: TRBJ2-7; clone size: once; D gene: .; V gene: TRBV5-6; CDR3 DNA: TGTGCCAGCAGCTTCGAGTGGCGCGAGCAGTACTTC; CDR3 protein: CASSFEWREQYF
J gene: TRBJ1-5; clone size: .; D gene: TRBD1; V gene: TRBV28; CDR3 DNA: TGTGCCAGCAGTTTATCCGGGACAGGAGACAATCAGCCCCAGCATTTT; CDR3 protein: CASSLSGTGDNQPQHF
J gene: TRBJ2-3; clone size: .; D gene: .; V gene: TRBV5-1; CDR3 DNA: TGCGCCAGCAGCTTGGAGAAGCCAACAGATACGCAGTATTTT; CDR3 protein: CASSLEKPTDTQYF